This TCR beta chain is from a study of T-cell reconstitution after alpha-beta-depleted transplantation in children. A library of TCRbeta sequences, prepared with unique molecular identifiers, was generated. MiXCR was run by TCRdb on the PCR reads, yielding one entry per CDR3 protein. The sample holds just over 950,000 distinct CDR3 sequences; around 30% are singletons and the top ten take roughly 30%. This clonotype was seen repeatedly, ten times or more. The junction departs from the called germline gene at one end, perhaps through a read error. Germline-derived CDR1 and CDR2 are SGHRS and YFSETQ. This CDR3 contains 13 residues.

The receptor was derived from a boy less than two years old who had a stem cell transplant for SCID, so the T cells may come from the graft donor. The rearrangement uses TRBV5-1 and TRBJ1-5, with D uncertain. The sequences come from PBMCs, mostly from graft donor cells, collected 360 days after TCRalphabeta/CD19-depleted stem cell transplant. In DNA, the CDR3 is TGTGCCAGCAGCTTAGTGGTCGGTCAGCCCCAGCATTTT. Encoded protein: CASSLVVGQPQHF.